This T cell receptor (beta chain) originates from a study of shared clonotypes between healthy human individuals. Produced via immunoSEQ multiplex PCR; TCRdb's table is partial and in-frame only. This table holds some 2,000,000 clones, approximately 94% found once. Comments on this clone: This sample includes further DNA sequences coding for the same CDR3.

Germline values: CDR1 ENHRY, CDR2 SYGVKD. The length of the CDR3 is 13 residues. Between the trimmed V and J ends, which lost 10 bases and 3 bases, there was a span of 15 bases. V is TRBV10-3 and J is TRBJ1-1, with D perhaps matching TRBD1 (5 bases). The sequenced sample was naive CD4+ T cells sorted from blood. Subset reported: CD45RA+ positively selected. This receptor was identified in a man aged 18 to 30 in good health. CDR3: CATGRDSYTEAFF. CDR3 sequence (DNA): TGTGCCACAGGCCGGGACTCATACACTGAAGCTTTCTTT.